This entry features one T cell receptor (beta chain) sequence. Its target is not known. Between the trimmed V and J ends, which lost 6 bases and 3 bases, there was a span of 15 bases. CDR1 is MNHEY and CDR2 is SVGAGI in the germline V gene. This CDR3 comprises 15 residues. The sample originates from a study of shared clonotypes between healthy human individuals. Study-wide results and limits: The authors expected sequencing depth to affect clonotype sharing among donors.

Deep level was the assay's run setting. The sequencing of unsorted PBMC DNA took place on ten immunoSEQ deep assay plates. As handled by the study authors: Filtering was not the same, since immunoSEQ gave junction-only sequences without quality scores. The assay was immunoSEQ multiplex PCR, and TCRdb's table has in-frame clones only and misses some. From that table come the V and J calls and clone size; the DNA was used to work out D and trimming. The table lists about 500,000 clones, roughly four fifths of them singletons, with 9.5% to 15% in the top ten. This chain uses TRBV6-5 with TRBJ1-5; D is ambiguous. The receptor was derived from a woman between 40 and 55 years old in good health. Some clones in this sample may be carry-over from other donors' samples. Sequenced material: PBMCs. In DNA form, the CDR3 reads TGTGCCAGCAGCCGAACGGGCAGTTCCAATCAGCCCCAGCATTTT. This encodes CASSRTGSSNQPQHF.